These 27 T cell receptor beta chains share one sample of origin, sequenced in a study of blood T cell repertoires in COVID-19 (TCRdb year 2020). The method behind the library was the immunoSEQ multiplex PCR assay. This is the immuneACCESS table as TCRdb keeps it, with only in-frame sequences that have V and J called. A part of the clones is gone; compared with another copy, unresolved V genes explain less than half, and the rest is unexplained. The sample data list roughly 300,000 clones, and 89% of these were observed just once. About 1.7% of the sample is taken by the ten largest. Sequenced material: peripheral blood. The receptor set was obtained from a woman younger than 45 with COVID-19, enrolled during active disease.

J is TRBJ1-2 and V is TRBV27, with 9 nucleotides matching TRBD1. The CDR3 extends over 15 amino acids. V shed 5 bases and J 8 bases; nucleotides not matched to a gene: 12. Germline assignment: CDR1 MNHEY and CDR2 SMNVEV (reference sequence). Here the CDR3 reads CASSAQNRGRSGYTF. Written as DNA, the CDR3 is TGTGCCAGCAGTGCACAAAACAGGGGGCGCTCCGGCTACACCTTC.

The chain has TRBV7-8 and TRBJ1-2, with unresolved D. V lost 6 bases and J 6 bases, leaving 14 bases between the germline ends. This CDR3 is built from 13 residues. The germline CDR1 and CDR2 sequences are SGHVS and FQNEAQ. CDR3 bases: TGTGCCAGCAGTCCTACCCGACGGGATGGCTACACCTTC. Its protein is CASSPTRRDGYTF.

This clone has just one count. This chain connects TRBV5-4 to TRBJ2-3, with 14 bases identical to TRBD2. Germline CDR1 is SGHNT and CDR2 is YYREEE (reference sequence). The CDR3 has 17 amino acids. J lost 6 bases, V lost 4 bases, and 10 bases had no gene match. The CDR3 is CASSPKTSGGAADTQYF. CDR3 sequence (DNA): TGTGCCAGCAGCCCTAAGACTAGCGGGGGGGCCGCGGATACGCAGTATTTT.

CDR3 DNA sequence: TGTGCCAGCAGCTACAGGGGATACACCGGGGAGCTGTTTTTT. Protein: CASSYRGYTGELFF. The gene calls are TRBV6-5 and TRBJ2-2; 7 positions match TRBD1. CDR1 is MNHEY, CDR2 SVGAGI, per germline. V trimming: 6 bases; J trimming: 3 bases; junction bases outside the gene matches: 4. The CDR3 covers 14 residues.

The chain recombines TRBV7-2 with TRBJ1-5, with 8 bases identical to TRBD1. V shed 5 bases and J 5 bases; nucleotides not matched to a gene: 5. This CDR3 is built from 14 residues. The V gene's germline CDR1 is SGHTA and CDR2 FQGNSA. The CDR3 sequence: CASSPGQGDQPQHF. The CDR3 region has the DNA TGTGCCAGCAGCCCAGGACAGGGCGATCAGCCCCAGCATTTT.

The rearrangement links TRBV19 to TRBJ2-1, with a weak D call TRBD2 (5 bases). Germline loops: CDR1 LNHDA, CDR2 SQIVND (reference sequence). This CDR3 region has 15 residues. Deletions cut 3 bases from V and 0 bases from J, with 9 bases between. As DNA, the CDR3 is TGTGCCAGTAGTATGTCGGGGTCCTCCTACAATGAGCAGTTCTTC. This translates into CASSMSGSSYNEQFF.

This clone was recorded once. This chain connects TRBV2 to TRBJ1-2; 7 positions match TRBD1. Trimming at V came to 6 bases and at J to 1 base, leaving 5 bases not matched to a gene. This CDR3 is built from 14 residues. Germline-derived CDR1 and CDR2 are SNHLY and FYNNEI. The CDR3 nucleotides are TGTGCCAGCAGATGGACAGGTGGTAACTATGGCTACACCTTC. It translates to CASRWTGGNYGYTF.

The V call is TRBV4-1, the J call TRBJ2-1; 10 nucleotides line up with TRBD2. The CDR3 runs 15 residues. Germline V gene data show CDR1 as MGHRA and CDR2 as YSYEKL. The J segment lost 8 bases and the V segment lost 4 bases, leaving 8 bases of the junction unmatched. The DNA of the CDR3 is TGCGCCAGCAGCCCCGGTAGCGGGGGGAGCTATGAGCAGTTCTTC. Its protein product is CASSPGSGGSYEQFF.

The CDR3 DNA follows: TGTGCCATCAGTGAGAGGGGCACCGGGGAGCTGTTTTTT. Translated, it gives CAISERGTGELFF. The V gene is TRBV10-3, the J gene TRBJ2-2; weak D call: TRBD1 (5 bases). CDR3 size: 13 residues. V was clipped by 2 bases and J by 4 bases, with 5 bases between them. Germline lookup yields CDR1 ENHRY and CDR2 SYGVKD.

The genes are TRBV19 and TRBJ1-3; D gene uncertain. V was trimmed by 0 bases and J by 2 bases, leaving 5 bases between them. The CDR3 length is 14 residues. Germline-derived CDR1 and CDR2 are LNHDA and SQIVND (reference sequence). CDR3 nucleotides: TGTGCCAGTAGTATAGACAGCGCTGGAAACACCATATATTTT. Encoded protein: CASSIDSAGNTIYF.

A single count supports this clone. The chain has TRBV2 and TRBJ1-5; 7 nucleotides line up with TRBD1. This CDR3 is built from 15 residues. Germline-derived CDR1 and CDR2 are SNHLY and FYNNEI. The V gene end was trimmed by 9 bases and the J gene end by 1 base; junction bases not matched to a gene: 9. CDR3 sequence reads: CASTTGRRSNQPQHF. The CDR3 DNA is TGTGCCAGTACGACAGGGAGACGGAGCAATCAGCCCCAGCATTTT.

The chain is built from TRBV12-3 or TRBV12-4 and TRBJ1-1, with D possibly being TRBD1 (6 bases). This CDR3 region has 13 residues. The V and J ends lost 6 bases and 1 base respectively, with 9 bases between them. Here the CDR3 reads CASSPRGNTEAFF. In DNA form, the CDR3 reads TGTGCCAGCAGCCCCAGGGGGAACACTGAAGCTTTCTTT.

The rearrangement uses TRBV3-1 (or the pseudogene TRBV3-2) and TRBJ2-3, with 10 bases identical to TRBD2. The CDR3 loop spans 17 amino acids. Germline CDR1 is LGHDT and CDR2 is YNNKEL (reference sequence). V lost 6 bases and J lost 2; bases outside the gene matches: 11. The CDR3 sequence is CASSPTHSGGTTDTQYF. The CDR3 DNA sequence: TGTGCCAGCAGTCCGACCCATAGCGGGGGGACCACAGATACGCAGTATTTT.

The rearrangement joins TRBV6-6 to TRBJ1-1; 8 bases agree with TRBD1. The V gene end was trimmed by 4 bases and the J gene end by 6 bases; junction bases not matched to a gene: 4. The CDR3 totals 13 residues. Germline assignment: CDR1 MNHNY and CDR2 SVGAGI (reference sequence). CDR3 residues: CASSSTGGAEAFF. In DNA, the CDR3 is TGTGCCAGCAGTTCCACAGGGGGGGCTGAAGCTTTCTTT.

V usage is TRBV5-1 and J usage is TRBJ2-5; 7 bases are shared with TRBD1. V was pared by 0 bases and J by 3 bases, with 11 bases of the junction left unmatched. Germline V gene sequence: CDR1 SGHRS, CDR2 YFSETQ. The CDR3 covers 17 residues. CDR3 DNA sequence: TGCGCCAGCAGCTTGGCCGGGGTAGGGGGCAATGAAGAGACCCAGTACTTC. Translation: CASSLAGVGGNEETQYF.

The chain carries TRBV10-3 and TRBJ1-3; no definite D call. Trimming removed 5 bases at V and 0 bases at J, with 17 bases between. The V gene's germline CDR1 is ENHRY and CDR2 SYGVKD. The CDR3 runs to 17 residues. DNA of the CDR3: TGTGCCATCAGTCCCAGTGGCGGCCCTAGCTCTGGAAACACCATATATTTT. The encoded protein is CAISPSGGPSSGNTIYF.

The rearrangement links TRBV6-5 to TRBJ2-5; TRBD1 aligns across 7 bases. The CDR3 loop spans 14 amino acids. J was trimmed by 5 bases and V by 7 bases; bases with no gene match: 10. Germline CDR1 MNHEY, CDR2 SVGAGI. The CDR3 here is CASKRGQRMETQYF. CDR3 bases: TGTGCCAGCAAACGGGGACAGCGGATGGAGACCCAGTACTTC.

The rearrangement links TRBV4-2 to TRBJ2-7; TRBD1 matches at 11 bases. The CDR3 is 16 residues long. J gave up 4 bases and V 0 bases, and 5 bases lay outside the gene matches. The germline gives CDR1 LGHNA, CDR2 YNFKEQ. The DNA of the CDR3 is TGTGCCAGCAGCCAAGATCCTGGACAGGGGGCGTACGAGCAGTACTTC. It is translated as CASSQDPGQGAYEQYF.

This chain uses TRBV10-3 with TRBJ2-7, with unresolved D. The CDR3 extends over 19 amino acids. The germline V and J ends were trimmed by 0 bases and 4 bases, with 25 bases remaining between them. Germline V CDR1 and CDR2: ENHRY, SYGVKD. As DNA, the CDR3 is TGTGCCATCAGTGAGTCCCCCGCCCGCCGGGTGCCAATCGATTACGAGCAGTACGTC. This translates into CAISESPARRVPIDYEQYV.

The table lists this clone with a count of one. V is TRBV6-8 and J is TRBJ1-3; D is possibly TRBD1 (5 bases). The CDR3 has 18 amino acids. The germline V and J ends were trimmed by 11 bases and 0 bases, with 26 bases remaining between them. Germline V gene data show CDR1 as MNHGY and CDR2 as SAAAGT. For the CDR3, the DNA is TGTGCCGAACCGACACAACCTAAACAGGAAAGCTCTGGAAACACCATATATTTT. As protein: CAEPTQPKQESSGNTIYF.

The rearrangement uses TRBV6-6 and TRBJ1-1; 9 nucleotides line up with TRBD1. Germline V gene data show CDR1 as MNHNY and CDR2 as SVGAGI (reference sequence). The CDR3 consists of 15 residues. Trimming took 0 bases from V and 5 from J; bases not matched to a gene: 4. The CDR3 loop is CASSYSSGTGTEAFF. DNA for the CDR3: TGTGCCAGCAGTTACTCATCTGGGACAGGGACTGAAGCTTTCTTT.

CDR3 DNA: TGTGCCAGCAGCTTGACAGGGTACACTGAAGCTTTCTTT. Translated: CASSLTGYTEAFF. The chain has TRBV7-2 and TRBJ1-1; 7 nucleotides match TRBD1. V lost 3 bases and J lost 3; bases outside the gene matches: 1. CDR1 and CDR2 (germline): SGHTA, FQGNSA. CDR3 length: 13 residues.

The chain has TRBV19 and TRBJ2-2, with TRBD2 matching over 8 bases. Germline V gene sequence: CDR1 LNHDA, CDR2 SQIVND (reference sequence). The CDR3 has 16 residues. With V trimmed by 4 bases and J by 2 bases, 6 bases remained unmatched. CDR3 sequence reads: CASSRRTSPNTGELFF. The CDR3 DNA reads TGTGCCAGTAGTAGAAGGACTAGCCCAAACACCGGGGAGCTGTTTTTT.

This clone was observed a handful of times. The gene calls are TRBV12-3 or TRBV12-4 and TRBJ1-2, with D uncertain. The V and J ends lost 6 bases and 1 base respectively, with 9 bases between them. The CDR3 is made up of 13 amino acids. The CDR3 DNA reads TGTGCCAGCAGCCTAGACCTTAACTATGGCTACACCTTC. Protein product: CASSLDLNYGYTF.

The chain employs TRBV11-3 and TRBJ2-2, with 8 positions matching TRBD2. The V gene end was trimmed by 1 base and the J gene end by 7 bases; junction bases not matched to a gene: 5. CDR3 size: 15 residues. Germline V gives CDR1 SGHNT, CDR2 YENEEA. CDR3 loop: CASSLVRGGSGELFF. The CDR3 bases are TGTGCCAGCAGCTTAGTCCGGGGGGGGAGCGGGGAGCTGTTTTTT.

The chain joins TRBV5-5 to TRBJ1-2; tentative D call: TRBD1 (6 bases). Germline lookup yields CDR1 SGHKS and CDR2 YYEKEE (reference sequence). Trimming left V 4 bases short and J 2 bases short, with 9 bases between. This CDR3 comprises 13 residues. The CDR3 loop is CASSAGTNYGYTF. The DNA of the CDR3 is TGTGCCAGCAGCGCAGGGACAAACTATGGCTACACCTTC.

The gene calls are TRBV10-3 and TRBJ1-2; no firm D call. CDR1 and CDR2 (germline): ENHRY, SYGVKD. Trimming took 6 bases from V and 3 from J, leaving 11 bases between them. The CDR3 extends over 13 amino acids. The CDR3, as DNA: TGTGCCATCAGCGAAGAGGGCTACTATGGCTACACCTTC. It codes for CAISEEGYYGYTF.